Below, one T cell receptor beta chain is given with its context. The clone's antigen remains unknown. The sample holds no much larger clone one base away, and base qualities are not on file. Another Seattle source contributed samples from volunteer blood donors who had recovered from COVID-19. Whole blood was collected in K2EDTA tubes by collaborating institutions according to the institutions' own protocols. Collaborator samples were shipped for TCRbeta analysis as frozen whole blood, isolated PBMCs, or DNA extracted from either sample type. The entry originates in a study of blood T cell repertoires in COVID-19 (TCRdb year 2020). With respect to the entire study: Samples from collaborators originated in the United States, Italy and Spain and spanned both the acute and convalescent phases of COVID-19. The material from the prospective study consisted of cDNA or gDNA derived from T cells, B-cell-depleted T cells, or PBMCs. The dataset comprised deeply sampled blood TCRbeta repertoires from subjects exposed to, actively infected with, or recovered from COVID-19. The repertoires were released in a freely available public database intended as a resource for research on the immune response to SARS-CoV-2. The samples were drawn from the first 160 participants of the ongoing ImmuneRACE study and from roughly 1,300 subjects provided by 6 global collaborators. The sample metadata nearly always contained a de-identified subject ID, COVID-19 status, age in years and sex. HLA class I and class II types, where available, came from metadata supplied by the sample provider rather than from assay-based typing. Study-wide findings and limitations: Clinical and demographic metadata were provided uncurated, with the amount varying by source and participant.

TCRbeta CDR3 regions were amplified from genomic DNA by means of the immunoSEQ Assay, a bias-controlled multiplex PCR. On the authors' methods: Nucleated cell counts per sample were estimated from amplification of reference gene primers within the assay. To quantify the absolute abundance of each unique TCRbeta CDR3 rearrangement, sequence reads were collapsed and filtered. For each sample, productive Simpson clonality was calculated as the square root of Simpson's diversity index across productive rearrangements. TCRdb carries this immuneACCESS record with in-frame sequences only. Its versions omit some clonotypes, under half of them owing to an unresolved V gene in the studies checked, with the rest unexplained. V, J and clone size derive from that table, while D and trimming were established from the DNA sequence. The sample table holds 150,000 to 200,000 clones, of which 70% to 90% were seen once. Jointly, the top ten make up roughly 1.3% of the sample.

Material for sequencing was peripheral blood. The receptor's source is a man in his sixties who had recovered from COVID-19.

The base sequence is TGCAGCGTTGAAGGCTTGGCGGGGAAGGTCTACAATGAGCAGTTCTTC. Translated, this gives CSVEGLAGKVYNEQFF. The chain joins TRBV29-1 to TRBJ2-1; the D gene is perhaps TRBD2, on 6 matching bases. Via the germline V gene, CDR1 is SQVTM and CDR2 ANQGSEA. The germline ends are 16 bases apart after V is trimmed by 1 base and J by 3 bases. There are 16 amino acids in the CDR3, from cysteine to phenylalanine inclusive. The CDR3 DNA has 48 bases and is translated from base 1.